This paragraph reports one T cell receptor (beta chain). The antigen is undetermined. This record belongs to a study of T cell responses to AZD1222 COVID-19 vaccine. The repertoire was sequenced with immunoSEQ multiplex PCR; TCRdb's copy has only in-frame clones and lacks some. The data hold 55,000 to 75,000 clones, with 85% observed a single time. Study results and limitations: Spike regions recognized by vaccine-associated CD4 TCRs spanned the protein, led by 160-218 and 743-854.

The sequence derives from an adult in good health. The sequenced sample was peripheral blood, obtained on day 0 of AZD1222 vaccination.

CDR3 sequence reads: CATQTGTTINYGYTF. The CDR3 DNA sequence: TGTGCCACCCAGACCGGGACAACTATAAACTATGGCTACACCTTC. V gene TRBV19 combines with J gene TRBJ1-2, with D perhaps TRBD1 (6 bases). There are 15 residues in the CDR3. Germline lookup yields CDR1 LNHDA and CDR2 SQIVND (reference sequence). The V gene lost 10 bases and the J gene lost 2 bases, with 20 bases spanning the gap.